One sample yielded the 3 T cell receptor beta chains listed below, sequenced in a study of shared clonotypes between healthy human individuals (dated by TCRdb to 2020 to 2021). Library preparation employed the immunoSEQ multiplex PCR assay. The table comes from immuneACCESS by way of TCRdb, which keeps in-frame sequences with V and J called. Part of the clones is missing from these tables; in studies checked, under half for an unresolved V gene and the rest for unknown reasons. This sample holds approximately 2,300,000 clones; 85% to 95% were observed only once. 0.37% of the sample rests with the top ten. The sample was naive CD4+ T cells from PBMCs. The label giving this sample's cell subset or site can be read as: CD45RA+ positively selected. The receptors derive from a man between 18 and 35 years old in good health. Some clones in this sample may be carry-over from other donors' samples.

The chain carries TRBV4-3 and TRBJ2-7; possibly TRBD1 or TRBD2 for D (5 bases each). The CDR3 extends over 14 amino acids. V lost 4 bases, J lost 2 bases, and 12 bases lay in between. CDR1 and CDR2 from the germline V gene are LGHNA and YSLEER. The CDR3 DNA reads TGCGCCAGCAGCCGGGACCCCAGCGCCTACGAGCAGTACTTC. It yields the protein CASSRDPSAYEQYF.

This chain uses TRBV5-6 with TRBJ1-1; TRBD1 matches at 7 bases. The CDR3 has 14 residues. Germline V gives CDR1 SGHDT, CDR2 YYEEEE. V shed 2 bases, J shed 0 bases, and the junction held 1 base outside the gene matches. The CDR3 loop reads CASSFQGVNTEAFF. The DNA for the CDR3 is TGTGCCAGCAGCTTCCAGGGGGTGAACACTGAAGCTTTCTTT. Supplemented by reference TRBV5-6 and TRBJ1-1, the full variable domain reads DAGVTQSPTHLIKTRGQQVTLRCSPKSGHDTVSWYQQALGQGPQFIFQYYEEEERQRGNFPDRFSGHQFPNYSSELNVNALLLGDSALYLCASSFQGVNTEAFFGQGTRLTVV.

The rearrangement uses TRBV7-2 and TRBJ1-2; maybe TRBD1 (6 bases). Between the trimmed V and J ends, which lost 5 bases and 6 bases, there was a span of 19 bases. Germline CDR1 reads SGHTA; CDR2 reads FQGNSA. The CDR3 spans 15 residues. In nucleotides, the CDR3 is TGTGCCAGCAGCGCCCGGGGGGGGGCCGGGAATGGCTACACCTTC. This translates into CASSARGGAGNGYTF.